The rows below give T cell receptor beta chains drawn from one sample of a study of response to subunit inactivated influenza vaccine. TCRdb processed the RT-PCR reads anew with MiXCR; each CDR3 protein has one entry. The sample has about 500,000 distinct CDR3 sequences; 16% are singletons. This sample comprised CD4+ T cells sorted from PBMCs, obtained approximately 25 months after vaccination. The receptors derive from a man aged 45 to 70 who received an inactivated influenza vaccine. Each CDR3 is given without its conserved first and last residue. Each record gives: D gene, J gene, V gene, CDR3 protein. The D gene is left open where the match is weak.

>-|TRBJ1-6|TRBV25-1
ASTQGNTNSPLH
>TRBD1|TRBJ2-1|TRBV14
ASSPRQGGARF
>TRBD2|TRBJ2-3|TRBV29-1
SVTIAGGLDTQY
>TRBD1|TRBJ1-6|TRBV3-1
ASSHSGGNSPLH
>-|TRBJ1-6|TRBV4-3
ASSPGHPGNSPLH
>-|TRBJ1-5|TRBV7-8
ASSYFTGTPSNQPQH
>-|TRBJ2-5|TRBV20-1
SALPAGGGKTQY
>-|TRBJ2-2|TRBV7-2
ASSLAPDSGDTGELF
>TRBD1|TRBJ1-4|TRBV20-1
SARTPGQGGYEKLF
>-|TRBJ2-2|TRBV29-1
SGGGNANTGELF